This T cell receptor (beta chain) was identified in a study of blood T cell repertoires in COVID-19. Overall study: From the United States, Italy and Spain came samples of acute and convalescent COVID-19. Sample material is recorded as cDNA or gDNA derived from T cells, B-cell-depleted T cells, or PBMCs.

The CDR3 consists of 14 residues. CDR1 SGHTA and CDR2 FQGNSA come from the germline V gene. V gave up 6 bases and J gave up 2 bases, with 13 bases separating them. Per the original methods: Quantification of nucleated cells was approximated via reference gene primer amplification. Profiled with immunoSEQ multiplex PCR; TCRdb holds only in-frame clones, not every one. V and J calls plus clone size are reproduced from that table; the DNA served to infer D and trimming. This repertoire shows 45,000 to 65,000 clones, over 80% found once; its top ten account for roughly 3.5%. Sequencing was carried out using peripheral blood. The chain has TRBV7-2 and TRBJ2-5; the D gene is possibly TRBD1 (6 bases). The receptor was derived from a human donor in a cohort sampled during active COVID-19. The CDR3 sequence: CASREFGQQETQYF. The CDR3 region has the DNA TGTGCCAGCAGGGAATTCGGACAGCAAGAGACCCAGTACTTC.